The T cell receptor (beta chain) under discussion was sequenced for a study of beta chain features in type 1 diabetes. About the study: Sorted cells numbering approximately 110,000,000 were examined across all samples.

Central memory, naive, regulatory and stem cell-like memory CD4+ cells were sorted by CD45RO/CCR7/CD25/CD127/CD95/CD27. Germline V gene data show CDR1 as SGHAT and CDR2 as FQNNGV. The CDR3 length is 14 residues. Trimming removed 1 base from V and 3 bases from J, with 6 bases in between. This clone has a handful of counts. Its antigen remains unidentified. Expressed TCRB transcripts were sequenced after all isolated RNA was converted to cDNA. The method was immunoSEQ multiplex PCR; TCRdb's version includes in-frame clones alone and lacks a portion of them. The sample contains 300,000 to 400,000 clones, approximately 9.7% of which appear only once. Study outcomes and limitations: In every one of the four CD4+ subsets, TCRB CDR3s were moderately but significantly shorter in Type 1 diabetes patients. A greater similarity of naive, central memory and Treg TCRB repertoires was seen among patients than among healthy donors.

The rearrangement joins TRBV11-2 to TRBJ2-2; D is ambiguous. The source material was central memory CD4+ T cells from blood. This TCR came from a man aged 30 to 45 with type 1 diabetes. The CDR3: CASSLARDTGELFF. The CDR3 DNA is TGTGCCAGCAGCTTAGCACGAGACACCGGGGAGCTGTTTTTT.